These T cell receptor beta chains were read from a single sample in a study of regulatory T cells in long-lasting Graves disease. TCRdb re-called the multiplex PCR reads with MiXCR, one entry per CDR3 protein. There are 450,000 or so distinct CDR3 sequences in the sample; less than 25% occur only once, and about 8.3% lies in the top ten. This material consisted of peripheral blood mononuclear cells (PBMCs), taken when the disease was refractory, from a patient treated with antithyroid drugs. The receptor set was obtained from a female donor with Graves disease. Both conserved end residues are part of each CDR3. D genes are given only for firm matches. Not every row has a clone size; where given, it reads once, few, many or a size class.

.,TRBV27,TRBJ2-7,many,CASSLGAMYEQYF,TGTGCCAGCAGTTTGGGAGCAATGTACGAGCAGTACTTC
TRBD1,TRBV11-1,TRBJ2-4,many,CASSLSGQGNIQYF,TGTGCCAGCAGCTTATCCGGACAGGGAAACATTCAGTACTTC
TRBD2,TRBV27,TRBJ2-5,many,CASSSTWTSGRRETQYF,TGTGCCAGCAGTAGCACCTGGACTAGCGGGAGACGAGAGACCCAGTACTTC
.,TRBV4-1,TRBJ2-7,few,CASSQRLETYEQYF,TGCGCCAGCAGCCAGCGGCTGGAAACCTACGAGCAGTACTTC
.,TRBV28,TRBJ1-5,few,CASSLAQGRFFKYQPQHF,TGTGCCAGCAGTTTAGCCCAGGGTCGTTTTTTTAAGTATCAGCCCCAGCATTTT
TRBD2,TRBV2,TRBJ2-3,few,CASRGLADYTDTQYF,TGTGCCAGCAGGGGACTAGCGGACTACACAGATACGCAGTATTTT
TRBD1,TRBV7-9,TRBJ1-1,.,CASSSTGGWIEAFF,TGTGCCAGCAGCTCGACAGGGGGCTGGATTGAAGCTTTCTTT
.,TRBV28,TRBJ2-3,many,CASSSTDTQYF,TGTGCCAGCAGCTCCACAGATACGCAGTATTTT
.,TRBV18,TRBJ2-7,few,CASSPIAEPSYEQYF,TGTGCCAGCTCACCCATAGCGGAACCCTCCTACGAGCAGTACTTC
TRBD1,TRBV6-5,TRBJ2-7,many,CASSYDRGSYEQYF,TGTGCCAGCAGTTACGACAGGGGCTCCTACGAGCAGTACTTC
.,TRBV7-9,TRBJ2-5,many,CASSQTGLQETQYF,TGTGCCAGCAGCCAGACAGGACTTCAAGAGACCCAGTACTTC
TRBD1,TRBV20-1,TRBJ1-2,many,CSASRTGIDYGYTF,TGCAGTGCTAGCCGGACAGGGATAGACTATGGCTACACCTTC
.,TRBV19,TRBJ1-6,.,CASSFRENSPLHF,TGTGCCAGTAGTTTCCGGGAGAATTCACCCCTCCACTTT